This TCR beta chain was obtained from a study of blood T cell repertoires in COVID-19. About the study: Samples came from the United States, Italy and Spain, spanning acute and convalescent COVID-19. The analysed material was cDNA or gDNA that came from T cells, B-cell-depleted T cells, or PBMCs.

Authors' analysis steps: The authors estimated nucleated cell counts from reference gene primer amplification. Sequencing was performed with immunoSEQ multiplex PCR; in TCRdb, only in-frame clones are kept and a portion is missing. V and J calls and clone size are those listed in that table; D and trimming were worked out from the DNA. Of 300,000 to 450,000 clones listed, approximately 89% are singletons. Seattle enrolled patients during active infection and tracked them longitudinally. This CDR3 is built from 12 residues. Germline CDR1 and CDR2: MDHEN and SYDVKM. V was trimmed by 5 bases and J by 7 bases, leaving 9 bases between them.

The V and J genes are TRBV28 and TRBJ2-1; D is unclear. The receptor comes from a woman in her thirties with COVID-19, enrolled during active disease. Sequencing was done on a sample of peripheral blood. The CDR3 DNA reads as TGTGCCAGCAGTCCGCGAACGAATGAGCAGTTCTTC. Amino acids: CASSPRTNEQFF.